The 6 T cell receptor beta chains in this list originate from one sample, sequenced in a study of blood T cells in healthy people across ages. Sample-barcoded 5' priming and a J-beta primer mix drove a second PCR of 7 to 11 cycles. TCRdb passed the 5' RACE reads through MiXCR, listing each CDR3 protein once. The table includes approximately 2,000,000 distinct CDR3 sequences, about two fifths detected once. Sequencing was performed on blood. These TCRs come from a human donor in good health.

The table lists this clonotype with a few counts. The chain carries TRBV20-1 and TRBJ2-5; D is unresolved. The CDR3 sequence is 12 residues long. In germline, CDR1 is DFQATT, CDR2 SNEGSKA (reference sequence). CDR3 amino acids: CSAPGPKETQYF. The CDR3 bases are TGCTCCGCTCCTGGGCCCAAAGAGACCCAGTACTTC.

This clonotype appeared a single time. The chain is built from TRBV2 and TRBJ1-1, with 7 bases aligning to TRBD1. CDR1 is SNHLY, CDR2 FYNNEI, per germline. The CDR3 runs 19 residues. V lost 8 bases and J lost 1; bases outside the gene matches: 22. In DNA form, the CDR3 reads TGTGCCAGCGGACGCGTCCAAGCGTCTCACAGGGGAGCGAACACTGAAGCTTTCTTT. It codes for CASGRVQASHRGANTEAFF.

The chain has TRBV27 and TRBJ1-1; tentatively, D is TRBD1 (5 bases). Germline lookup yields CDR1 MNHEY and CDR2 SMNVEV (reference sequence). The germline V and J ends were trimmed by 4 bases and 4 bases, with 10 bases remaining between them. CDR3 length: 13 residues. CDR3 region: CASSSSGPTEAFF. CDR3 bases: TGTGCCAGCAGTTCATCAGGGCCCACTGAAGCTTTCTTT.

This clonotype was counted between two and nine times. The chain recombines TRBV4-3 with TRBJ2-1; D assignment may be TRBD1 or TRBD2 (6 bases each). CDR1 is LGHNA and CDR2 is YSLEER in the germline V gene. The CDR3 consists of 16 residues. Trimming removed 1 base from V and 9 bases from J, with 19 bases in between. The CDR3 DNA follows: TGCGCCAGCAGCCAAGGGTGGGGGGCCGAATCGGGTGAGCAGTTCTTC. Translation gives CASSQGWGAESGEQFF.

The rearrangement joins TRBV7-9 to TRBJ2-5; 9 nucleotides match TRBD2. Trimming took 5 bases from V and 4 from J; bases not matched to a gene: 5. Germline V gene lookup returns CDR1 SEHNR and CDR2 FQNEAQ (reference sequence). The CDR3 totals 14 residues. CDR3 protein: CASSPAGGPETQYF. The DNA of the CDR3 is TGTGCCAGCAGCCCGGCGGGGGGGCCAGAGACCCAGTACTTC. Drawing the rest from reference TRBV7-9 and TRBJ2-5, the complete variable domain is DTGVSQNPRHKITKRGQNVTFRCDPISEHNRLYWYRQTLGQGPEFLTYFQNEAQLEKSRLLSDRFSAERPKGSFSTLEIQRTEQGDSAMYLCASSPAGGPETQYFGPGTRLLVL.

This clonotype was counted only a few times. The CDR3 coding sequence is TGTGCCAGCCTGGGACACCGGAGCACCGGGGAGCTGTTTTTT. This encodes CASLGHRSTGELFF. J is TRBJ2-2 and V is TRBV6-5; TRBD1 is a possible D gene (6 bases). The CDR3 consists of 14 residues. Per the germline V gene, CDR1 is MNHEY and CDR2 is SVGAGI. The V end lost 8 bases, the J end lost 4 bases, and 14 bases lay between the germline ends.